This TCR beta chain was sequenced during a study of cytomegalovirus exposure and HLA in healthy donors. The PCR had 60 Vbeta and 13 Jbeta primers. The data were produced by immunoSEQ multiplex PCR, yet TCRdb's version contains in-frame clones alone and is incomplete. The sample includes approximately 170,000 clones, 85% seen only once; the top ten take 1%. The CDR3 consists of 15 residues. Trimming took 2 bases from V and 5 from J, leaving 15 bases between them. Looked up from germline, CDR1 is LNHNV and CDR2 is YYDKDF (reference sequence). The receptor was derived from a boy aged 2 to 10 in good health and CMV-seronegative. The chain employs TRBV15 and TRBJ1-1; D call uncertain. Input material: PBMCs. CDR3 sequence reads: CATSRKEGIRTEAFF. The DNA for the CDR3 is TGTGCCACCAGCAGAAAAGAGGGTATAAGGACTGAAGCTTTCTTT.